This T cell receptor beta chain is from a study of healthy donors' naive CD4 and CD8 T cells. Looking at the study overall: A new alpha primer set targeted every functional IMGT alpha variant.

TCR libraries were built from 450 to 650 ng of total RNA by linear amplification. Via MiXCR, TCRdb re-called the reads, giving one row per CDR3 protein. The sample shows 200,000 or so distinct CDR3 sequences, 65% to 80% of them seen only once. General observations from the study: Positive CDR3 charge linked to CD4+ cells, negative to CD8+ cells. Most V and J genes were reportedly biased between naive CD4+ and CD8+ cells.

To note about this clonotype: Its antigen remains unidentified.

The CDR3 length is 16 residues. Naive T cells were sorted: CD4+CD8-CD45RO-CD45RA+ for CD4+, CD8+CD4-CD45RA+CD27bright for CD8+. The sequence derives from a pool of human donors in good health; the sample pools cells from several healthy donors. V is TRBV21-1 and J is TRBJ2-7; the D call of TRBD1 is as the table states it, not checked on the DNA. TRBV21-1 constitutes a pseudogene. The sample comprised naive CD4+ and CD8+ T cells sorted from blood, pooled from several donors. The CDR3 reads CASSKAPGVSSYEQYF. The CDR3 DNA follows: TGTGCCAGCAGCAAAGCTCCGGGCGTGAGCTCCTACGAGCAGTACTTC.